The T cell receptor beta chain under discussion was sequenced for a study of control samples from healthy donors and cancer patients. The germline gives CDR1 SGHTS, CDR2 YDEGEE. The CDR3 runs to 13 residues. Germline trimming cut 6 bases from V and 8 bases from J; bases unmatched to any gene: 7. Generated by immunoSEQ multiplex PCR, the TCRdb table keeps only in-frame clones and is missing some. Of roughly 59,000 clones detected, roughly 90% appear once; the ten largest clones hold about 1.7%. This clonotype was obtained from a man aged 35 to 55 with colorectal cancer. The chain links TRBV5-8 to TRBJ1-4; TRBD1 agrees at 7 bases. Sample: PBMCs. The CDR3 loop is CASNGQVGEKLFF. The CDR3 DNA is TGTGCCAGCAACGGACAGGTCGGGGAAAAACTGTTTTTT.